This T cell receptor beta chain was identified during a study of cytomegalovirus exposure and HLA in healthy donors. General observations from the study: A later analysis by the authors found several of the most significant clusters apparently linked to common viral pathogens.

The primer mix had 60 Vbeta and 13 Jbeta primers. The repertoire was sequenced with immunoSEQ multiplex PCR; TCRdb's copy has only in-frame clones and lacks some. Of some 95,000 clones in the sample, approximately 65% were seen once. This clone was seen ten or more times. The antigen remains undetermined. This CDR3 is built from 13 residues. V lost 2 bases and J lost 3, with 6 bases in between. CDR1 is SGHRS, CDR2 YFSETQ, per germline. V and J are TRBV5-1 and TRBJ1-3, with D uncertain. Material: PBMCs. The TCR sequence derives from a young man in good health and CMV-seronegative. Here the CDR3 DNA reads TGCGCCAGCAGCTTTGATAGTGGAAACACCATATATTTT. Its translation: CASSFDSGNTIYF.